The 5 T cell receptor beta chains in this list originate from one sample, sequenced in a study of regulatory and conventional T cells in RAG deficiency (dated by TCRdb to 2016 to 2017). The protocol used for the library was the immunoSEQ multiplex PCR assay. TCRdb retrieved this table from immuneACCESS and kept in-frame rearrangements only. Not all clones are present; in checked studies, unresolved V genes account for under half, and no reason is known for the remainder. The sample data list tens of thousands of clones, and around 96% of these were observed just once. About 0.32% of the sample is taken by the ten largest. Before genomic DNA was extracted, conventional CD4+ T cells were isolated from blood as CD25-low CD127-high cells. The sample was also linked to a second study, of regulatory T cells. According to the second study: The multiplex PCR used 52 forward TRBV primers and 13 reverse TRBJ primers, with assay-based and computational corrections for amplification bias.

Input material: CD25- CD4+ T cells sorted from blood. These receptors all stem from a human donor in good health.

The V call is TRBV30, the J call TRBJ2-2, with D possibly matching TRBD2 (5 bases). The CDR3 contains 15 residues. V was cut by 2 bases and J by 4 bases, with 14 bases left in between. Germline V CDR1 and CDR2: GTSNPN, SVGIG (reference sequence). CDR3 coding DNA: TGTGCCTGGAGTCAACGGTTGGCGGGCACCGGGGAGCTGTTTTTT. Translated: CAWSQRLAGTGELFF.

The gene calls are TRBV19 and TRBJ1-4; D unclear. The germline V gene has CDR1 LNHDA and CDR2 SQIVND (reference sequence). The CDR3 totals 15 residues. V lost 6 bases and J 0 bases, leaving 11 bases between the germline ends. As DNA, the CDR3 is TGTGCCAGTAGATATCCAGGATCAACTAATGAAAAACTGTTTTTT. Translated, it gives CASRYPGSTNEKLFF.

The chain has TRBV7-2 and TRBJ2-5, with D possibly TRBD2 on 6 matching bases. CDR3 size: 14 residues. In germline, CDR1 is SGHTA, CDR2 FQGNSA. Between the trimmed V and J ends, which lost 2 bases and 2 bases, there was a span of 9 bases. CDR3 protein: CASSLHGGQETQYF. CDR3 bases: TGTGCCAGCAGCTTACACGGGGGACAAGAGACCCAGTACTTC.

This chain links TRBV11-2 with TRBJ2-3; no reliable D call. This CDR3 is built from 13 residues. Germline assignment: CDR1 SGHAT and CDR2 FQNNGV. With 5 bases removed from V and 5 bases from J, the gap between germline ends came to 11 bases. The chain's CDR3 is CASSTQSRDTQYF. The CDR3 DNA follows: TGTGCCAGCAGCACCCAGTCTCGAGATACGCAGTATTTT.

In this sample, this clone turned up once. The chain couples TRBV7-2 to TRBJ2-7; D ambiguous. The V gene lost 5 bases and the J gene lost 7 bases, with 12 bases spanning the gap. There are 12 residues in the CDR3. CDR1 and CDR2 (germline): SGHTA, FQGNSA. The CDR3 nucleotides are TGTGCCAGCAGCCTCCCCTCTGTAGAGCAGTACTTC. It is translated as CASSLPSVEQYF.